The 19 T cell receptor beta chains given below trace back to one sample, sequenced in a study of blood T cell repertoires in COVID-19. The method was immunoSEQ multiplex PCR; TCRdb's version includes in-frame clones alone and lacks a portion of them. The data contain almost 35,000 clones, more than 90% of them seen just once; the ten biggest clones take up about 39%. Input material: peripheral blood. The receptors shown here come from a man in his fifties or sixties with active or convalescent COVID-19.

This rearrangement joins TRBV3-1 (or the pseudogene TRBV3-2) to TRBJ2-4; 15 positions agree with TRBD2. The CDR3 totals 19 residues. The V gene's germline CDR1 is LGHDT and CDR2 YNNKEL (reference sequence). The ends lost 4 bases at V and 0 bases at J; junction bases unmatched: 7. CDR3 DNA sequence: TGTGCCAGCAGCCTTCTCGGACTAGCGGGGGGGCTAGCCAAAAACATTCAGTACTTC. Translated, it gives CASSLLGLAGGLAKNIQYF.

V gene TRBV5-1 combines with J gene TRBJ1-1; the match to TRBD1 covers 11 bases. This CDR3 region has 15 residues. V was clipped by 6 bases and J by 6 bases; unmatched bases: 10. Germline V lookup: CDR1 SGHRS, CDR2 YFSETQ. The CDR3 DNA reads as TGCGCCAGCACTGTGGACAGGGGGCGAACCTCTGAAGCTTTCTTT. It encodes CASTVDRGRTSEAFF.

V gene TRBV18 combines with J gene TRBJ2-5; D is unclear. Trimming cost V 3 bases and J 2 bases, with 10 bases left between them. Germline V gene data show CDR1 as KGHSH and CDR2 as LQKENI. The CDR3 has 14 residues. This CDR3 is CASSPSGSQETQYF. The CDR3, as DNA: TGTGCCAGCTCACCCTCAGGCAGTCAAGAGACCCAGTACTTC.

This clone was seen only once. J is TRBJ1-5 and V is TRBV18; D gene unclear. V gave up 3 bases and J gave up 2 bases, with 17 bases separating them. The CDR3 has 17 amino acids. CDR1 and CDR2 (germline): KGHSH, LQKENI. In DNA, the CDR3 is TGTGCCAGCTCACCCCCCTCGAGAGGAGGTGGCAATCAGCCCCAGCATTTT. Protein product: CASSPPSRGGGNQPQHF.

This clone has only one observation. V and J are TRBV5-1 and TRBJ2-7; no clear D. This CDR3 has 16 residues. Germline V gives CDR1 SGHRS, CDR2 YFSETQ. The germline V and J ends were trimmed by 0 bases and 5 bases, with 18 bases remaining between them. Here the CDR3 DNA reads TGCGCCAGCAGCTTGGGTATTCAGAGGTATTCCGACGAGCAGTACTTC. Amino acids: CASSLGIQRYSDEQYF. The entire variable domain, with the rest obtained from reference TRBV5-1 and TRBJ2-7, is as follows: KAGVTQTPRYLIKTRGQQVTLSCSPISGHRSVSWYQQTPGQGLQFLFEYFSETQRNKGNFPGRFSGRQFSNSRSEMNVSTLELGDSALYLCASSLGIQRYSDEQYFGPGTRLTVT.

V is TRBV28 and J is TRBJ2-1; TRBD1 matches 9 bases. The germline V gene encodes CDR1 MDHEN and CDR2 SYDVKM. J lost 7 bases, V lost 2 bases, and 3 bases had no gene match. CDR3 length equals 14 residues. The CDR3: CASSLTGGYNEQFF. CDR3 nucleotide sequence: TGTGCCAGCAGTTTAACAGGGGGCTATAATGAGCAGTTCTTC. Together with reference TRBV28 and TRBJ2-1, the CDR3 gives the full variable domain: DVKVTQSSRYLVKRTGEKVFLECVQDMDHENMFWYRQDPGLGLRLIYFSYDVKMKEKGDIPEGYSVSREKKERFSLILESASTNQTSMYLCASSLTGGYNEQFFGPGTRLTVL.

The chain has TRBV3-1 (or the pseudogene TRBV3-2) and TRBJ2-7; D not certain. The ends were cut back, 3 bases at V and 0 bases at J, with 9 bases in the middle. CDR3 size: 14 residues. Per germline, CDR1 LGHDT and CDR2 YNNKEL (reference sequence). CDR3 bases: TGTGCCAGCAGCCAGTATTCGGGCTCCTACGAGCAGTACTTC. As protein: CASSQYSGSYEQYF.

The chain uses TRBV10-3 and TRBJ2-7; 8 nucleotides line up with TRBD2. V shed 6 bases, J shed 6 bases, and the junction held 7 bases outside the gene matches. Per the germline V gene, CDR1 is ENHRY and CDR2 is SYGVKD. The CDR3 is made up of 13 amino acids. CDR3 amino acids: CAIRERESSEQYF. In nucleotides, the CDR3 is TGTGCCATCAGGGAGCGGGAGTCTTCCGAGCAGTACTTC.

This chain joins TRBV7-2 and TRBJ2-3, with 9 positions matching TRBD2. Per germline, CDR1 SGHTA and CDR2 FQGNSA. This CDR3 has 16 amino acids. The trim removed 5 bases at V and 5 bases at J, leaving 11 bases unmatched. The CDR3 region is CASSPRGGELLDTQYF. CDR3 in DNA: TGTGCCAGCAGCCCACGCGGGGGGGAGCTTCTAGATACGCAGTATTTT.

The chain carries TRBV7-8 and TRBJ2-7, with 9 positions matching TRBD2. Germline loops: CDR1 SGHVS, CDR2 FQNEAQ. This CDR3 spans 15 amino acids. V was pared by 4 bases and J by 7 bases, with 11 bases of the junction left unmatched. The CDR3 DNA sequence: TGTGCCAGCAGCTCACGGGGGACTAGCTCGAGGGAGCAGTACTTC. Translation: CASSSRGTSSREQYF.

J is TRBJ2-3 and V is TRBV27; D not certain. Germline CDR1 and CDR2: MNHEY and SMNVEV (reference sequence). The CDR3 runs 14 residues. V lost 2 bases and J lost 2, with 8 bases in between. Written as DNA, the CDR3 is TGTGCCAGCAGTTTACTAGAGTCCACAGATACGCAGTATTTT. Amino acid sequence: CASSLLESTDTQYF.

The CDR3 DNA reads TGCGCCAGCAGCGAGGGGACAGGGGTCAATCAGCCCCAGCATTTT. Translated: CASSEGTGVNQPQHF. J is TRBJ1-5 and V is TRBV5-1; 10 nucleotides align to TRBD1. V lost 4 bases and J lost 3; bases outside the gene matches: 4. Germline V CDR1 and CDR2: SGHRS, YFSETQ. The CDR3 totals 15 residues.

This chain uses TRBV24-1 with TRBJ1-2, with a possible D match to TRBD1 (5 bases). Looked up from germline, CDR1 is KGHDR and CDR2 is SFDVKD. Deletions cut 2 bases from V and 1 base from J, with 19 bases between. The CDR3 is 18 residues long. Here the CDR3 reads CATSDYKGGGPFNYGYTF. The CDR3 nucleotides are TGTGCCACCAGTGATTACAAGGGCGGGGGACCCTTTAACTATGGCTACACCTTC.

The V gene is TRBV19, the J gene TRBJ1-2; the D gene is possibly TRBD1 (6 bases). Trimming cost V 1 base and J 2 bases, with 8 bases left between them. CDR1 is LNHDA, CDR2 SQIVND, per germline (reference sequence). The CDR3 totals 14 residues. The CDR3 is CASSIGTGNYGYTF. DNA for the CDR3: TGTGCCAGTAGTATAGGAACAGGGAACTATGGCTACACCTTC.

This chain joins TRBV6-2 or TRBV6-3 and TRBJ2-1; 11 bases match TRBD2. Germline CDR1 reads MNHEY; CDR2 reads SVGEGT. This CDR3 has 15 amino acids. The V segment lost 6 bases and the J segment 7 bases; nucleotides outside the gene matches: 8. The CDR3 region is CASRYRLAGNNEQFF. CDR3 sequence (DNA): TGTGCCAGCAGGTACAGACTAGCGGGAAATAATGAGCAGTTCTTC.

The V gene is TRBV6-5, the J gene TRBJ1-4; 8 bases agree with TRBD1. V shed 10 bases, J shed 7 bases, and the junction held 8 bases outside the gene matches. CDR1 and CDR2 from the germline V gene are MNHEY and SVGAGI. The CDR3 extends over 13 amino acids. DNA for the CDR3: TGTGCCACCTCGGCTGACAGGGGTGAAAAACTGTTTTTT. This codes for CATSADRGEKLFF.

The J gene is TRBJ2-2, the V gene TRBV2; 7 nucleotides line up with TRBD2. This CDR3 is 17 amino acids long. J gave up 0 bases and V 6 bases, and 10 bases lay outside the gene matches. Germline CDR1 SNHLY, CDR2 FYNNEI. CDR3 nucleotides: TGTGCCAGCAGGGTGGCTAGCGGAAAACCGAACACCGGGGAGCTGTTTTTT. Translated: CASRVASGKPNTGELFF.

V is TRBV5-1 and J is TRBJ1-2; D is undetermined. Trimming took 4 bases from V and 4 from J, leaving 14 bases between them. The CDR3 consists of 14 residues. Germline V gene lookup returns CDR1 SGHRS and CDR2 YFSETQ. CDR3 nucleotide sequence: TGCGCCAGCAGCCCCACGGAGCGCGGCTATGGCTACACCTTC. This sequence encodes CASSPTERGYGYTF.

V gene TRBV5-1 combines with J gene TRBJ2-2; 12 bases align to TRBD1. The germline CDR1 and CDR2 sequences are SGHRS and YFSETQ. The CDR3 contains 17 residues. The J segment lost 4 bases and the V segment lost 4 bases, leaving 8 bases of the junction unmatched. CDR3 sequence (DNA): TGCGCCAGCAGCAGATCCGGGACAGGGGGCATCACCGGGGAGCTGTTTTTT. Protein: CASSRSGTGGITGELFF. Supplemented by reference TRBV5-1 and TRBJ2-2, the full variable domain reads KAGVTQTPRYLIKTRGQQVTLSCSPISGHRSVSWYQQTPGQGLQFLFEYFSETQRNKGNFPGRFSGRQFSNSRSEMNVSTLELGDSALYLCASSRSGTGGITGELFFGEGSRLTVL.